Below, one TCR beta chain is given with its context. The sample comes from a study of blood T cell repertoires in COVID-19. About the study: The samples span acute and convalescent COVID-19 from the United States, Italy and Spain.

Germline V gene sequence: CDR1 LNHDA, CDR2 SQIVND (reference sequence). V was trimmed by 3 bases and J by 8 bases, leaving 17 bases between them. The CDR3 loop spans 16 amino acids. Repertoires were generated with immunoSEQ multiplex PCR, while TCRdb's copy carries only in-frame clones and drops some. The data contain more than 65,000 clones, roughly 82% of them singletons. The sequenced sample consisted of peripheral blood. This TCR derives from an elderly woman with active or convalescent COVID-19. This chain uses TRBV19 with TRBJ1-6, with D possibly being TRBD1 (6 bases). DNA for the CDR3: TGTGCCAGTAGTATCGGGGGGGCTCTTTCGGATTCACCCCTCCACTTT. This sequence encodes CASSIGGALSDSPLHF. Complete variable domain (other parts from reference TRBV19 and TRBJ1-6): DGGITQSPKYLFRKEGQNVTLSCEQNLNHDAMYWYRQDPGQGLRLIYYSQIVNDFQKGDIAEGYSVSREKKESFPLTVTSAQKNPTAFYLCASSIGGALSDSPLHFGNGTRLTVT.